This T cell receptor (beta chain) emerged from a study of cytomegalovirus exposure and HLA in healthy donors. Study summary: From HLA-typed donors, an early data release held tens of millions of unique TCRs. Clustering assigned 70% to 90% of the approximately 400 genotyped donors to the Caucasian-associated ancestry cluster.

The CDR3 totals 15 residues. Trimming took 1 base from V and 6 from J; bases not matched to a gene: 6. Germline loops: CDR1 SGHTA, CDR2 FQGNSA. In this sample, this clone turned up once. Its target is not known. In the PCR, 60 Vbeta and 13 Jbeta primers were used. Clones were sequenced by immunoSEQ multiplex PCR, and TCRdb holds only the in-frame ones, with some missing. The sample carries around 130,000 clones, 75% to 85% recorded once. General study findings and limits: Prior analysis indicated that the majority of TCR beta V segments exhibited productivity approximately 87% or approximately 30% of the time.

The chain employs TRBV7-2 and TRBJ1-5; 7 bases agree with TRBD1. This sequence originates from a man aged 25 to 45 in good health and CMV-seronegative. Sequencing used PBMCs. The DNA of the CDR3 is TGTGCCAGCAGCTTAGTCGGTCCAGGGGGTCAGCCCCAGCATTTT. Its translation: CASSLVGPGGQPQHF. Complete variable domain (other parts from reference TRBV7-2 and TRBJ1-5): GAGVSQSPSNKVTEKGKDVELRCDPISGHTALYWYRQSLGQGLEFLIYFQGNSAPDKSGLPSDRFSAERTGGSVSTLTIQRTQQEDSAVYLCASSLVGPGGQPQHFGDGTRLSIL.